This T cell receptor (beta chain) was documented in a study of blood T cell repertoires in COVID-19. Study summary: Both acute and convalescent COVID-19 samples were obtained from the United States, Italy and Spain.

V gave up 4 bases and J gave up 4 bases; unmatched junction bases: 11. The CDR3 extends over 16 amino acids. Per germline, CDR1 MNHNS and CDR2 SASEGT. TCRdb keeps only in-frame clones here, not all; method: immunoSEQ multiplex PCR. Of tens of thousands of clones in the sample, about four fifths were seen once. This chain uses TRBV6-1 with TRBJ1-2; 8 nucleotides agree with TRBD1. The sample was peripheral blood. The origin of this receptor is a woman between 70 and 85 years old with acute or convalescent COVID-19. CDR3 loop: CASSGGTGSLGYGYTF. The CDR3 DNA is TGTGCCAGCAGTGGTGGGACAGGAAGTTTAGGCTATGGCTACACCTTC.